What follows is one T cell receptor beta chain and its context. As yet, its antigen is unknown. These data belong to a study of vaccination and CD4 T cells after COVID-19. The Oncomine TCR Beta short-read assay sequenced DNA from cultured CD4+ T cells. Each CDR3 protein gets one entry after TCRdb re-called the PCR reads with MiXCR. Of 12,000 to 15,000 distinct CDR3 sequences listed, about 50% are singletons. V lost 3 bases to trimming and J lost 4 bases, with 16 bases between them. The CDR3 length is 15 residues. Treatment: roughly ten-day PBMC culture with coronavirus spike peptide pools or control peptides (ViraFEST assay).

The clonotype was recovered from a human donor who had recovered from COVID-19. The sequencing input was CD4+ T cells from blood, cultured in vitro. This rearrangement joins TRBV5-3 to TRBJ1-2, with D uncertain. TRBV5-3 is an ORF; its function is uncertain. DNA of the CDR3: TGTGCCAGAAGCTGCGATTGGCGGGCCACCTATGGCTACACCTTC. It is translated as CARSCDWRATYGYTF.